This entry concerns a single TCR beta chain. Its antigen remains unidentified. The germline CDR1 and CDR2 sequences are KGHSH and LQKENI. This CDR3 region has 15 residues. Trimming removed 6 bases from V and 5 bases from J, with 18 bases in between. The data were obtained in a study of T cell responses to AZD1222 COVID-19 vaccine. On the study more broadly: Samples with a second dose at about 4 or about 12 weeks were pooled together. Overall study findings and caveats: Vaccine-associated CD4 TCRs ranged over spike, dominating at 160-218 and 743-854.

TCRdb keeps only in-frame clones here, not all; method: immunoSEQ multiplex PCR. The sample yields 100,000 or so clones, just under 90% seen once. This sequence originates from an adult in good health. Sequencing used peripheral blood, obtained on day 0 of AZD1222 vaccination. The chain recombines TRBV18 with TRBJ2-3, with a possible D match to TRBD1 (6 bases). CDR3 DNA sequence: TGTGCCAGCTCTGTCCAGGGGATGGTGGTAGATACGCAGTATTTT. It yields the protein CASSVQGMVVDTQYF. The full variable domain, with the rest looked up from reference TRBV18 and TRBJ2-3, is NAGVMQNPRHLVRRRGQEARLRCSPMKGHSHVYWYRQLPEEGLKFMVYLQKENIIDESGMPKERFSAEFPKEGPSILRIQQVVRGDSAAYFCASSVQGMVVDTQYFGPGTRLTVL.